This T cell receptor beta chain is drawn from a study of beta chain features in type 1 diabetes. In regard to this clone: Other DNA sequences in the sample encode the same CDR3.

The entirety of the isolated RNA underwent reverse transcription, so expressed TCRB transcripts were sequenced. The read count averaged approximately 4 million across naive, central memory and regulatory T cell samples. Using immunoSEQ multiplex PCR, the repertoire was profiled, and TCRdb retains in-frame clones only, with some absent. The repertoire holds under 950,000 clones, with 15% to 20% as singletons. The V end was cut by 1 base, the J end by 2 bases, with 5 bases between. This CDR3 comprises 13 residues. CDR1 is LGHNA and CDR2 is YNFKEQ in the germline V gene. The TCR sequence derives from a young woman in good health. The material sequenced was naive CD4+ T cells from blood. The J gene is TRBJ2-5, the V gene TRBV4-2; D unresolved. The CDR3 loop reads CASSQGLQETQYF. The CDR3 DNA sequence: TGTGCCAGCAGCCAAGGGCTACAAGAGACCCAGTACTTC.